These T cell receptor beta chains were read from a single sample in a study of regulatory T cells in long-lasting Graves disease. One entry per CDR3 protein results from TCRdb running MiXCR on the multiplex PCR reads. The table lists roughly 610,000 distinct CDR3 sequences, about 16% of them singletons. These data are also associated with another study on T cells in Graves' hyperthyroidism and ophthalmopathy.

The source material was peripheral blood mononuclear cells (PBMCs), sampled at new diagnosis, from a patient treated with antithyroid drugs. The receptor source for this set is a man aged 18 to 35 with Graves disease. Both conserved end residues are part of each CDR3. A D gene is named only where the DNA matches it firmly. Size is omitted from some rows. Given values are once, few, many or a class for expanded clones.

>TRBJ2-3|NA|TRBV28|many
CASTQTGSWGDTQYF
TGTGCCAGCACCCAAACCGGGTCCTGGGGAGATACGCAGTATTTT
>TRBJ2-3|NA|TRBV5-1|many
CASRETVTDTQYF
TGCGCCAGCAGGGAGACAGTCACAGATACGCAGTATTTT
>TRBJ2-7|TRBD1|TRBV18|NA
CASSPTGANTYEQYF
TGTGCCAGCTCACCCACAGGGGCGAATACCTACGAGCAGTACTTC
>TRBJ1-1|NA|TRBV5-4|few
CASSFPPATEAFF
TGTGCCAGCAGCTTCCCACCCGCCACTGAAGCTTTCTTT
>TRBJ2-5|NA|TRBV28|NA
CASSLNTGRETQYF
TGTGCCAGCAGTTTAAATACAGGGCGAGAGACCCAGTACTTC
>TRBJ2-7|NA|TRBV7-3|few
CASSPATGDEQYF
TGTGCCAGCAGCCCAGCGACCGGGGACGAGCAGTACTTC
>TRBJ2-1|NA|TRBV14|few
CASSQATGTLYNEQFF
TGTGCCAGCAGCCAAGCAACAGGGACACTATACAATGAGCAGTTCTTC
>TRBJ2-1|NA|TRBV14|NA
CASSQELTSREEQFF
TGTGCCAGCAGCCAAGAGCTTACTAGCAGAGAGGAGCAGTTCTTC
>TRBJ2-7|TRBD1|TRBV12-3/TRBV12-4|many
CASRRTGGLYEQYF
TGTGCCAGCCGACGGACAGGGGGTCTCTACGAGCAGTACTTC
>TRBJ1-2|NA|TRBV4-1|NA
CASSHDVGKRANYGYTF
TGCGCCAGCAGCCACGATGTCGGGAAGAGAGCTAACTATGGCTACACCTTC
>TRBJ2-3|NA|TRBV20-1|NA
CSGVEGIDTQYF
TGCAGTGGTGTCGAGGGAATAGATACGCAGTATTTT
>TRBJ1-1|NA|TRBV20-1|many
CSASEGSNTEAFF
TGCAGTGCTAGTGAAGGGTCTAACACTGAAGCTTTCTTT
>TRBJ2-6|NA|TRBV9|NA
CASSVEGNSGANVLTF
TGTGCCAGCAGCGTAGAGGGAAACTCTGGGGCCAACGTCCTGACTTTC
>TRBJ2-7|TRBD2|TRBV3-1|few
CASSPRFSGDSYEQYF
TGTGCCAGCAGCCCTCGATTTAGCGGGGACTCCTACGAGCAGTACTTC
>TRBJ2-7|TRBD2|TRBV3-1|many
CASSQDGLAGEYEQYF
TGTGCCAGCAGCCAAGATGGGCTAGCGGGAGAGTACGAGCAGTACTTC